This TCR beta chain was observed in a study of CD8+CD57+ T cells in acquired aplastic anemia. Looking at the study overall: Sorted CD4+ plus CD8+ cells gave DNA averaging about 3.2 ug.

CD8+CD57+ cell expansion had been shown by flow cytometry in patients chosen for sequencing. Every patient presented with severe acquired aplastic anemia. Profiles of TCR beta VDJ and CDR3 were generated from a genomic DNA template. TCRdb ran MiXCR on the reads and lists one entry per CDR3 protein. The sample has about 150,000 distinct CDR3 sequences, approximately 52% seen once; the top ten hold over 9.5%. Looked up from germline, CDR1 is MNHEY and CDR2 is SMNVEV (reference sequence). The CDR3 covers 15 residues. Between the trimmed V and J ends, which lost 10 bases and 1 base, there was a span of 19 bases.

The chain couples TRBV27 to TRBJ1-2; D not certain. The specimen sequenced was sorted CD4+, CD8+, or CD8+CD57+ T cells (not recorded which) from PBMCs. The TCR was taken from a human donor with aplastic anemia. CDR3 amino acids: CATSKGGPHNYGYTF. The CDR3 DNA reads TGTGCCACTAGTAAGGGAGGGCCCCATAACTATGGCTACACCTTC.